This T cell receptor beta chain was obtained from a study of post-analysis software for immune sequencing data. TCR beta cDNA libraries had unique molecular identifiers. From the PCR reads, TCRdb called clonotypes with MiXCR, one entry per CDR3 protein. The data show hundreds of thousands of distinct CDR3 sequences, less than 45% seen once. Input material: blood. The TCR was taken from a girl aged 5-17 years with multiple sclerosis.

The CDR3 coding sequence is TGCAGTGCTAGAGATTTGAAGACAGTAGGACACCCTTATACCTACAATGAGCAGTTCTTC. It translates to CSARDLKTVGHPYTYNEQFF. The chain recombines TRBV20-1 with TRBJ2-1; tentatively, D is TRBD1 (5 bases). This CDR3 comprises 20 residues. Germline lookup yields CDR1 DFQATT and CDR2 SNEGSKA (reference sequence). V dropped 0 bases and J dropped 2 bases, with 26 bases sitting between them.